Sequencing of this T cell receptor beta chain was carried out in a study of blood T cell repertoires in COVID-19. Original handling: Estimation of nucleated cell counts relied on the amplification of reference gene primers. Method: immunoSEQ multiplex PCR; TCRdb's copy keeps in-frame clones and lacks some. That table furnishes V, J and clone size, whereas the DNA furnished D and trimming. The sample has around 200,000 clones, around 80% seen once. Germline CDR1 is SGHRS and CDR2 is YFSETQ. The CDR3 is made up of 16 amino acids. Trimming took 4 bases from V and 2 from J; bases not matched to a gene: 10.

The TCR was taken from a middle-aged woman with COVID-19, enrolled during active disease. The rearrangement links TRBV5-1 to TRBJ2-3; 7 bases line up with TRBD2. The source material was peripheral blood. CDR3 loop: CASSPRTSVNTDTQYF. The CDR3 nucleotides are TGCGCCAGCAGCCCCCGTACTAGCGTTAACACAGATACGCAGTATTTT.